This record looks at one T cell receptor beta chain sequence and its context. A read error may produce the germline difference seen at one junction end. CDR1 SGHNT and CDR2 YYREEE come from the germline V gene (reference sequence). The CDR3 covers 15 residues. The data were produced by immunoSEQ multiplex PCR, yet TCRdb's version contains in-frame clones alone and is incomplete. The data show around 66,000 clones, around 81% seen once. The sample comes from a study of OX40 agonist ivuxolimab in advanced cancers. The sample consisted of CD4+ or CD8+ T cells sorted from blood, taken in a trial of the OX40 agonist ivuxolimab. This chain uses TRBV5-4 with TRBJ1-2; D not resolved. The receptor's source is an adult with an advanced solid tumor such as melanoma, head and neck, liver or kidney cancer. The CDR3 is CASRLVVESNYGYTF. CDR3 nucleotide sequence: TGTGCCAGCAGATTGGTGGTCGAATCTAACTATGGCTACACCTTC.